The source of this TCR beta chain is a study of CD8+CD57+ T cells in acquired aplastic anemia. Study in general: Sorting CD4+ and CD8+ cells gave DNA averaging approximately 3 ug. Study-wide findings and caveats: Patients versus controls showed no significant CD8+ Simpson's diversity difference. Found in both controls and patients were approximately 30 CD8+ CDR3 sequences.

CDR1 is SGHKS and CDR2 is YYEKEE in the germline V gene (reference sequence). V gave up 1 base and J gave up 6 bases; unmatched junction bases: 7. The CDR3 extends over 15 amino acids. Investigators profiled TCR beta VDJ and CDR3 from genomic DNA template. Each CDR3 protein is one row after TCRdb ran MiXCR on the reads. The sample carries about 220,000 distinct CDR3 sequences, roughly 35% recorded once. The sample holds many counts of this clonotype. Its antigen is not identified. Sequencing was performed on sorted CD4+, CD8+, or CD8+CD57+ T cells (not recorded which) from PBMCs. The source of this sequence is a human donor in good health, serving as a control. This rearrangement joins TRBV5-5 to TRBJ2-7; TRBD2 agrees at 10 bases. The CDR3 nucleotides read TGTGCCAGCAGCTTGTGGAGCGGGGGGGTTAGCGAGCAGTACTTC. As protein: CASSLWSGGVSEQYF.